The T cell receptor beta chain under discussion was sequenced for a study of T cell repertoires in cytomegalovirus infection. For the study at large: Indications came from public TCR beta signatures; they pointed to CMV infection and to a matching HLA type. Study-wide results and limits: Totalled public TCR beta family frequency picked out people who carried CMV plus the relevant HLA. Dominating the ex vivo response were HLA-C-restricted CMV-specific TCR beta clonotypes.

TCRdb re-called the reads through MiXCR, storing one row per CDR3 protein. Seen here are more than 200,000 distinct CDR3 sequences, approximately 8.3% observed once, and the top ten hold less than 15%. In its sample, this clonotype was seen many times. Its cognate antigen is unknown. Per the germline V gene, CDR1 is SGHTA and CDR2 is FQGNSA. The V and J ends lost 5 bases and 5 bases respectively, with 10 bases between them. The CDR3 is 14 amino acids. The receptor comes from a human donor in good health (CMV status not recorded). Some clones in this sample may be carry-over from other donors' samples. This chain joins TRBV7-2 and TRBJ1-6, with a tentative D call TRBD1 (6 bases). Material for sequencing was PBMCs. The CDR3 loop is CASSLGQNNSPLHF. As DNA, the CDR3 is TGTGCCAGCAGCCTTGGACAGAATAATTCACCCCTCCACTTT.